Below, 6 T cell receptor beta chains from the same sample are listed, as sequenced in a study of technical replicates of blood from a few donors. This table comes from immunoSEQ multiplex PCR, and its TCRdb copy is limited to in-frame clones, with some not included. Altogether 60,000 to 80,000 clones are present, almost 95% being singletons, with the ten largest covering roughly 0.37%. The source material was T cells isolated from PBMCs. These receptors were taken from a human donor in good health.

This chain joins TRBV9 and TRBJ1-3; 9 nucleotides agree with TRBD1. Germline CDR1 SGDLS, CDR2 YYNGEE. CDR3 size: 16 residues. Unmatched junction bases numbered 5, after V lost 0 bases and J lost 4 bases. The DNA of the CDR3 is TGTGCCAGCAGCGTAGGGGTGGACAGGGGAGGAAACACCATATATTTT. This gives the protein CASSVGVDRGGNTIYF.

V gene TRBV2 combines with J gene TRBJ2-5; D is perhaps TRBD1 (7 bases). Germline CDR1 is SNHLY and CDR2 is FYNNEI. This CDR3 has 14 amino acids. With 10 bases removed from V and 2 bases from J, the gap between germline ends came to 17 bases. The CDR3 DNA is TGTGCCAACCTAATCCCAGGGGGGCAAGAGACCCAGTACTTC. Protein sequence: CANLIPGGQETQYF.

This clone was observed once. V is TRBV15 and J is TRBJ1-5, with TRBD1 identical over 8 bases. From germline, CDR1 is LNHNV and CDR2 YYDKDF (reference sequence). The ends lost 3 bases at V and 3 bases at J; junction bases unmatched: 1. The CDR3 extends over 14 amino acids. In DNA, the CDR3 is TGTGCCACCAGCAGGGACAGGGTCAATCAGCCCCAGCATTTT. Its protein is CATSRDRVNQPQHF.

The genes are TRBV6-5 and TRBJ1-1, with a possible D match to TRBD1 (6 bases). This CDR3 has 13 residues. Germline assignment: CDR1 MNHEY and CDR2 SVGAGI. Trimming removed 6 bases from V and 6 bases from J, with 14 bases in between. In DNA form, the CDR3 reads TGTGCCAGCAGCCGGACAGCTGTCTCTGAAGCTTTCTTT. Encoded protein: CASSRTAVSEAFF.

The gene calls are TRBV6-5 and TRBJ1-6; 7 bases are shared with TRBD1. CDR1 is MNHEY, CDR2 SVGAGI, per germline. The CDR3 contains 14 residues. The ends lost 5 bases at V and 8 bases at J; junction bases unmatched: 6. Here the CDR3 DNA reads TGTGCCAGCAGTCTCCGGGACAGATATTCACCCCTCCACTTT. It specifies CASSLRDRYSPLHF.

This rearrangement joins TRBV13 to TRBJ2-3; D might be TRBD2 (6 bases). This CDR3 contains 16 residues. In germline, CDR1 is PRHDT, CDR2 FYEKMQ (reference sequence). Trimming shortened V by 4 bases and J by 4 bases, and 18 bases separated the two germline ends. The CDR3 sequence: CASSSDYSSPPDTQYF. The CDR3 DNA is TGTGCCAGCAGCTCGGACTATTCGAGCCCCCCAGATACGCAGTATTTT. Complete variable domain (other parts from reference TRBV13 and TRBJ2-3): AAGVIQSPRHLIKEKRETATLKCYPIPRHDTVYWYQQGPGQDPQFLISFYEKMQSDKGSIPDRFSAQQFSDYHSELNMSSLELGDSALYFCASSSDYSSPPDTQYFGPGTRLTVL.